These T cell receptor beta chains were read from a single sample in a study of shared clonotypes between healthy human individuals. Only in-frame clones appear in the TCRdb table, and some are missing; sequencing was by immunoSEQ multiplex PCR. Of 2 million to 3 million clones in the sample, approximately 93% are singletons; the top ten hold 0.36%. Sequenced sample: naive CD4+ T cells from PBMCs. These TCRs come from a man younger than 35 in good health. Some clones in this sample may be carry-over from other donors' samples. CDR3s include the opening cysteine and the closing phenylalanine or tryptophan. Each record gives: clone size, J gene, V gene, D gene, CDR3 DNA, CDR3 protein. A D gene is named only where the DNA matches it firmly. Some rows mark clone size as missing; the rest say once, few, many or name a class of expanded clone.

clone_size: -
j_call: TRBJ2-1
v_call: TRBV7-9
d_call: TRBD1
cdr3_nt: TGTGCCAGCATCTTAGGCTTGGGACAGGGGGACAATGAGCAGTTCTTC
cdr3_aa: CASILGLGQGDNEQFF

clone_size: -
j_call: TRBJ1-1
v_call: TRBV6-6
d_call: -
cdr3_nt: TGTGCCAGCAGTTACTCGACCGGGGGCATCACTGAAGCTTTCTTT
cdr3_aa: CASSYSTGGITEAFF

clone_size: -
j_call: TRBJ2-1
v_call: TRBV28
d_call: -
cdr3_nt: TGTGCCAGCAGCTCACCGGGACATACCAATGAGCAGTTCTTC
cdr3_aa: CASSSPGHTNEQFF

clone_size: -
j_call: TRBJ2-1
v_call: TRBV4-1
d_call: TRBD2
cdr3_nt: TGCGCCAGCAGCCGAGCCGGGACTAGGATCCTGTCTGAGTTCTTC
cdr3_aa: CASSRAGTRILSEFF

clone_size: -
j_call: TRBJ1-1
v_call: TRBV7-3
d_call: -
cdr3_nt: TGTGCCAGCAGTCTTTATGTCGATACTGAAGCTTTCTTT
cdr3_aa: CASSLYVDTEAFF

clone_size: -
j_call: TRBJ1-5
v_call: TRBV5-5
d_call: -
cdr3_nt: TGTGCCAGCAGCTTGTTTGAGGCGATGCCCCAGCATTTT
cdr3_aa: CASSLFEAMPQHF

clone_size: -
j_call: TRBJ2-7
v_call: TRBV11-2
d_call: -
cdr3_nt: TGTGCCAGCAGCCATATTTACGAGCAGTACTTC
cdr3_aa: CASSHIYEQYF

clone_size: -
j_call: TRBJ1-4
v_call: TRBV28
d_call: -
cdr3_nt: TGTGCCAGCCAACCTACGGGGATTTCACGTGAAAAACTGTTTTTT
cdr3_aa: CASQPTGISREKLFF

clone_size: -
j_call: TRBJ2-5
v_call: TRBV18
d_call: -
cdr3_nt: TGTGCCAGCTCCGTATACCAAGAGACCCAGTACTTC
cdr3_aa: CASSVYQETQYF

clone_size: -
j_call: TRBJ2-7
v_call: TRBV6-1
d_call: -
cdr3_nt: TGTGCCAGCAGTGAAACCTCCTACGAGCAGTACTTC
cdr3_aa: CASSETSYEQYF

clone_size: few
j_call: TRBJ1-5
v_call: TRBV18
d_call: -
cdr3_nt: TGTGCCAGCTCACCACCTTCAGGGCCGGGCAATCAGCCCCAGCATTTT
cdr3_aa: CASSPPSGPGNQPQHF

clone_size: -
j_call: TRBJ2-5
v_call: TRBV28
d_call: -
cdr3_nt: TGTGCCAGCAGTATGACCGGGTCTACAACGGACTTC
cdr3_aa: CASSMTGSTTDF

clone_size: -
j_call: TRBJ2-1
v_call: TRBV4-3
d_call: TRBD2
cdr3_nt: TGCGCCAGCAGCCAAGATGGGCTAGCGGGAGGCCTGGAGCAGTTCTTC
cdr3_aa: CASSQDGLAGGLEQFF

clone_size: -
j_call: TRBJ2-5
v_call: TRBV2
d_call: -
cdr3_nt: TGTGCCAGCAGTGAACTCACTTTGTCGCTCGAGGAGACCCAGTACTTC
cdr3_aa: CASSELTLSLEETQYF

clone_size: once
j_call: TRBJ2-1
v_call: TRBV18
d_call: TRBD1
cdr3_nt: TGTGCCAGCTCTCCCACGGGACAGGGGTTCAATGAGCAGTTCTTC
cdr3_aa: CASSPTGQGFNEQFF

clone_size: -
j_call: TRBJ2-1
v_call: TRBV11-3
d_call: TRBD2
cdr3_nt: TGTGCCAGCAGCGCCCGACTAGCGGTTTCCTACAATGAGCAGTTCTTC
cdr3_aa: CASSARLAVSYNEQFF

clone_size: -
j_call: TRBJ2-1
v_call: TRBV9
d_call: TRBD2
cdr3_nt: TGTGCCAGCAGCGTTTCTAGCGGGAGTGTCAATGAGCAGTTCTTC
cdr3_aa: CASSVSSGSVNEQFF

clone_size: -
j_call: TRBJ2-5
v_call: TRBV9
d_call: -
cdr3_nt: TGTGCCAGCAGCCGGGAGCTCCAAGAGACCCAGTACTTC
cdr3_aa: CASSRELQETQYF

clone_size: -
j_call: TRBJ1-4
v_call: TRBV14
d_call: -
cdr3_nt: TGTGCCAGCAGCCAATCCTTGGCGGGGAAGGCAACTAATGAAAAACTGTTTTTT
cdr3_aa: CASSQSLAGKATNEKLFF

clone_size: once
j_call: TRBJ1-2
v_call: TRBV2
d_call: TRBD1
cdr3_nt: TGTGCCAGCAGCCCGGGACAGGGGGGAGGTGGCTACACCTTC
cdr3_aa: CASSPGQGGGGYTF

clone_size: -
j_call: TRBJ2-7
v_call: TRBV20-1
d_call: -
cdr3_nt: TGCAGTGCCCTGCCGGGCTACGAGCAGTACTTC
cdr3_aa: CSALPGYEQYF

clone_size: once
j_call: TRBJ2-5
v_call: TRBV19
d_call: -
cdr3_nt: TGTGCCAGTCGTTTTCTAGAGACCCAGTACTTC
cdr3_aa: CASRFLETQYF

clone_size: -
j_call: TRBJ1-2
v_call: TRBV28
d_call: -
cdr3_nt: TGTGCCAGCAGTTCCGGGGTAAACTATGGCTACACCTTC
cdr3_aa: CASSSGVNYGYTF

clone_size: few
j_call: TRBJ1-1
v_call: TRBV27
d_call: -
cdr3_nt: TGTGCCAGCAGCGCACAGGGTAACACTGAAGCTTTCTTT
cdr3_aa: CASSAQGNTEAFF

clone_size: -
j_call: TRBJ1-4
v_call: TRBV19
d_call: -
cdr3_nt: TGTGCCAGTAGTATCACTTCAACTAATGAAAAACTGTTTTTT
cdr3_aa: CASSITSTNEKLFF

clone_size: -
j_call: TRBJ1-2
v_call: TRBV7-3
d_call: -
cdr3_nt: TGTGCCAGCAGCGTCCCGGGCGGGACCGGGGATGGCTACACCTTC
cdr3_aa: CASSVPGGTGDGYTF

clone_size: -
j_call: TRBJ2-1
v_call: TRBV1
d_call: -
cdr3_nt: TGCACCAGCAGCCAAGATCGGGTACTAGCGGGAGCCCGCTCCTACAATGAGCAGTTCTTC
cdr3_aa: CTSSQDRVLAGARSYNEQFF

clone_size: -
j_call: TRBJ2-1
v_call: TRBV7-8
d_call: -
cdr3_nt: TGTGCCAGCAGCTTAGGCGGGGTCCGCGTCAATGAGCAGTTCTTC
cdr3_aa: CASSLGGVRVNEQFF

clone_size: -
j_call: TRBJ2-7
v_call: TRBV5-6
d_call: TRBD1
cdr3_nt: TGTGCCAGCAGCCGAGAGGGGGCAGTGAGGTCCTACGAGCAGTACTTC
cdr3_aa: CASSREGAVRSYEQYF

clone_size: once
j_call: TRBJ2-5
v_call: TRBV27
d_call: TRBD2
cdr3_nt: TGTGCCAGCAGTTTATATGGGCGGGGGGAGACCCAGTACTTC
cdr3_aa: CASSLYGRGETQYF

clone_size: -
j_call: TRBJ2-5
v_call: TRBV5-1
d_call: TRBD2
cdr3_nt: TGCGCCAGCAGCCAAGGACTAGTAATGGAAGAGACCCAGTACTTC
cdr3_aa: CASSQGLVMEETQYF

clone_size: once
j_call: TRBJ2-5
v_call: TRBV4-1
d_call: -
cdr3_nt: TGCGCCAGCAGCCAAGGGGAACGACTGGGGGTAGACCTTGGGGAACAAGAGACCCAGTACTTC
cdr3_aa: CASSQGERLGVDLGEQETQYF

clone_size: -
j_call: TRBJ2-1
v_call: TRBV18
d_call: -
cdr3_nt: TGTGCCAGTTCATCAGGCCTGAACAATGAGCAGTTCTTC
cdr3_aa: CASSSGLNNEQFF

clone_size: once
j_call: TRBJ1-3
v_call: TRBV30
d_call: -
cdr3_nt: TGTGCCTGGTTAAGAGGGCAGCCAAGCTCTGGAAACACCATATATTTT
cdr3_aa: CAWLRGQPSSGNTIYF

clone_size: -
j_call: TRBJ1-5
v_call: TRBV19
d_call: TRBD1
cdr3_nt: TGTGCCAGTAGTATACGGGACAGGAGTTTTAGCAATCAGCCCCAGCATTTT
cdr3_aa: CASSIRDRSFSNQPQHF

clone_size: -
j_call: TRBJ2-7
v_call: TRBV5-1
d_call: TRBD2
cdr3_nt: TGCGCCAGCAGCTTGGGCCGGGAGGTTTACGAGCAGTACTTC
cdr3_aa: CASSLGREVYEQYF

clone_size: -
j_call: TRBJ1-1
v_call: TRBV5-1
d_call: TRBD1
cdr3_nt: TGCGCCAGCAGCGGACAGGGGGCTAGTGTCACTGAAGCTTTCTTT
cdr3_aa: CASSGQGASVTEAFF

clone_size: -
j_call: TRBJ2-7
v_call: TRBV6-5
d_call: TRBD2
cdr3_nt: TGTGCCAGCAGTTCAGGGGCGGGAGGGCCTTACGAGCAGTACTTC
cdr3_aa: CASSSGAGGPYEQYF

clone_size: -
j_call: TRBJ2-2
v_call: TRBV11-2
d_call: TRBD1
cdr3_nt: TGTGCCAGCAGCTTGGGACAGGGGGCTGCCGGGGAGCTGTTTTTT
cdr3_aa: CASSLGQGAAGELFF

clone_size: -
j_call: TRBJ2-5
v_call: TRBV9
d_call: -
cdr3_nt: TGTGCCAGCAGCGCCGGGACGGTTAGCCGGGAGACCCAGTACTTC
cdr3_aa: CASSAGTVSRETQYF

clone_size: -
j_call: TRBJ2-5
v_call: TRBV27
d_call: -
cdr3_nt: TGTGCCAGCAGTTTTACTAGCCTGGAGACCCAGTACTTC
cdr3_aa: CASSFTSLETQYF

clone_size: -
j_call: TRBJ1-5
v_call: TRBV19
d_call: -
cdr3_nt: TGTGCCAGTAGTATATCCCAGGGGCCTCAGCCCCAGCATTTT
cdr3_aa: CASSISQGPQPQHF